The rows below give T cell receptor beta chains drawn from one sample of a study of T-cell reconstitution after alpha-beta-depleted transplantation in children. Each CDR3 protein gets one entry after TCRdb re-called the PCR reads with MiXCR. Altogether 600,000 to 700,000 distinct CDR3 sequences are present, around 13% being singletons, with the ten largest covering 0.79%. This sample comprised PBMCs, obtained before TCRalphabeta/CD19-depleted stem cell transplant. Source of these receptors: a girl aged 2 to 9 with congenital amegakaryocytic thrombocytopenia, due to receive a stem cell transplant. The CDR3 runs from the conserved cysteine through the conserved F or W. The order of the fields is CDR3 length, J gene, V gene, D gene, clone size, CDR3 DNA, CDR3 protein. A D gene is named only where the DNA matches it firmly. Clone size is not always given. Where it is, it says once, few, many or a class for expanded clones.

len: 14
j_gene: TRBJ2-3
v_gene: TRBV12-3/TRBV12-4
d_gene: TRBD2
abundance: many
CDR3nt: TGTGCCAGCAGTCTATCAACTAGCGCAGATACGCAGTATTTT
CDR3aa: CASSLSTSADTQYF

len: 13
j_gene: TRBJ2-1
v_gene: TRBV29-1
d_gene: NA
abundance: many
CDR3nt: TGCAGCCCCCTGAGGATGGGAGTGGTTGAGCAGTTCTTC
CDR3aa: CSPLRMGVVEQFF

len: 15
j_gene: TRBJ2-7
v_gene: TRBV19
d_gene: TRBD1
abundance: NA
CDR3nt: TGTGCCAGTAGTATAGCCGGACAGGGTTCCTACGAGCAGTACTTC
CDR3aa: CASSIAGQGSYEQYF

len: 13
j_gene: TRBJ1-2
v_gene: TRBV5-1
d_gene: NA
abundance: many
CDR3nt: TGCGCCAGCAGCCCGACCAGTTCGTATGGCTACACCTTC
CDR3aa: CASSPTSSYGYTF

len: 16
j_gene: TRBJ2-1
v_gene: TRBV7-2
d_gene: NA
abundance: few
CDR3nt: TGTGCCAGCAGCTTAGTATCCGGACAAGGATACAATGAGCAGTTCTTC
CDR3aa: CASSLVSGQGYNEQFF

len: 14
j_gene: TRBJ2-1
v_gene: TRBV12-3/TRBV12-4
d_gene: TRBD2
abundance: many
CDR3nt: TGTGCCAGCAGTTTGACTAGCGGGAGCCATGAGCAGTTCTTC
CDR3aa: CASSLTSGSHEQFF

len: 17
j_gene: TRBJ2-6
v_gene: TRBV20-1
d_gene: TRBD1
abundance: once
CDR3nt: TGCAGCGTAAACACAGGGGGCAAAAACTCTGGGGCCAACGTCCTGACTTTC
CDR3aa: CSVNTGGKNSGANVLTF

len: 14
j_gene: TRBJ2-2
v_gene: TRBV7-2
d_gene: NA
abundance: NA
CDR3nt: TGTGCCGGCGCCGGGACGGTGAACACCGGGGAGCTGTTTTTT
CDR3aa: CAGAGTVNTGELFF

len: 15
j_gene: TRBJ2-3
v_gene: TRBV12-3/TRBV12-4
d_gene: NA
abundance: many
CDR3nt: TGTGCCAGCAGACTCCTCCGACAGAGGACAGATACGCAGTATTTT
CDR3aa: CASRLLRQRTDTQYF

len: 15
j_gene: TRBJ2-1
v_gene: TRBV6-5
d_gene: NA
abundance: few
CDR3nt: TGTGCCAGCAGTTACTGGGGGAGAATTGGTGATGAGCAGTTCTTC
CDR3aa: CASSYWGRIGDEQFF

len: 17
j_gene: TRBJ2-3
v_gene: TRBV10-3
d_gene: NA
abundance: many
CDR3nt: TGTGCCATCAGTTCGGGCCAGCCGAGGTCCAACACAGATACGCAGTATTTT
CDR3aa: CAISSGQPRSNTDTQYF

len: 18
j_gene: TRBJ2-2
v_gene: TRBV11-1
d_gene: TRBD2
abundance: few
CDR3nt: TGTGCCAGCAGCTTATTGGGACTAGCGGGAGCTAACACCGGGGAGCTGTTTTTT
CDR3aa: CASSLLGLAGANTGELFF

len: 13
j_gene: TRBJ2-7
v_gene: TRBV7-2
d_gene: NA
abundance: NA
CDR3nt: TGTGCCAGCAGCTTATCCGTAAAGGACGAGCAGTACTTC
CDR3aa: CASSLSVKDEQYF

len: 13
j_gene: TRBJ2-1
v_gene: TRBV20-1
d_gene: TRBD1
abundance: many
CDR3nt: TGCAGTGCCTTGGGACAGGGATACAATGAGCAGTTCTTC
CDR3aa: CSALGQGYNEQFF

len: 13
j_gene: TRBJ2-7
v_gene: TRBV6-1
d_gene: NA
abundance: many
CDR3nt: TGTGCCAGCTTCGCCCCCGGTGGCCGCGAGCAGTACTTC
CDR3aa: CASFAPGGREQYF

len: 15
j_gene: TRBJ2-3
v_gene: TRBV2
d_gene: TRBD1
abundance: NA
CDR3nt: TGTGCCAGCAGTAGAATACAGGGGGCAACAGATACGCAGTATTTT
CDR3aa: CASSRIQGATDTQYF

len: 16
j_gene: TRBJ2-3
v_gene: TRBV5-1
d_gene: TRBD2
abundance: many
CDR3nt: TGCGCCAGCCGGACATGGCGGGGGGATAGCACAGATACGCAGTATTTT
CDR3aa: CASRTWRGDSTDTQYF

len: 15
j_gene: TRBJ2-3
v_gene: TRBV5-6
d_gene: TRBD2
abundance: many
CDR3nt: TGTGCCAGCAGCCCATTTAGCGGGAGCGGGGATACGCAGTATTTT
CDR3aa: CASSPFSGSGDTQYF

len: 13
j_gene: TRBJ2-5
v_gene: TRBV7-9
d_gene: NA
abundance: NA
CDR3nt: TGTGCCAGCAGCTTAGCGACTACGGAGACCCAGTACTTC
CDR3aa: CASSLATTETQYF

len: 16
j_gene: TRBJ2-4
v_gene: TRBV30
d_gene: TRBD1
abundance: NA
CDR3nt: TGTGCCTGGAGTGTAGGGGGCGCATTTCGCCAAAACATTCAGTACTTC
CDR3aa: CAWSVGGAFRQNIQYF

len: 15
j_gene: TRBJ2-2
v_gene: TRBV27
d_gene: NA
abundance: NA
CDR3nt: TGTGCCAGCAGTTTATTCGGGCTTGCCACCGGGGAGCTGTTTTTT
CDR3aa: CASSLFGLATGELFF

len: 13
j_gene: TRBJ2-1
v_gene: TRBV10-3
d_gene: NA
abundance: few
CDR3nt: TGTGCCATCATGAGGGGAGAGAACAATGAGCAGTTCTTC
CDR3aa: CAIMRGENNEQFF

len: 13
j_gene: TRBJ2-7
v_gene: TRBV7-9
d_gene: TRBD2
abundance: many
CDR3nt: TGTGCCAGCAGCAGGGACTACCCCTACGAGCAGTACTTC
CDR3aa: CASSRDYPYEQYF

len: 14
j_gene: TRBJ1-5
v_gene: TRBV2
d_gene: NA
abundance: few
CDR3nt: TGTGCCAGCAGTGATAGGCAGAGGGATCAGCCCCAGCATTTT
CDR3aa: CASSDRQRDQPQHF

len: 13
j_gene: TRBJ1-1
v_gene: TRBV6-5
d_gene: NA
abundance: NA
CDR3nt: TGTGCCAGCAGTCGACCCGGAGTTACTGAAGCTTTCTTT
CDR3aa: CASSRPGVTEAFF

len: 14
j_gene: TRBJ2-1
v_gene: TRBV20-1
d_gene: TRBD2
abundance: few
CDR3nt: TGCAGTGCGGTTGGGGGGGTGGCCTACAATGAGCAGTTCTTC
CDR3aa: CSAVGGVAYNEQFF

len: 13
j_gene: TRBJ2-7
v_gene: TRBV7-8
d_gene: NA
abundance: few
CDR3nt: TGTGCCAGCAGCTTAGCCCTTTTTTACGAGCAGTACTTC
CDR3aa: CASSLALFYEQYF

len: 14
j_gene: TRBJ1-1
v_gene: TRBV4-1
d_gene: NA
abundance: few
CDR3nt: TGCGCCAGCAGCCATCAGGGGTTGGGGTCTGAAGCTTTCTTT
CDR3aa: CASSHQGLGSEAFF

len: 13
j_gene: TRBJ2-7
v_gene: TRBV7-9
d_gene: NA
abundance: NA
CDR3nt: TGTGCCAGCAGGCACGGGACCTCCTACGAGCAGTACTTC
CDR3aa: CASRHGTSYEQYF

len: 16
j_gene: TRBJ2-1
v_gene: TRBV6-5
d_gene: TRBD1
abundance: NA
CDR3nt: TGTGCCAGCAGTTACTCCCTATGGGACAGGCCCAATGAGCAGTTCTTC
CDR3aa: CASSYSLWDRPNEQFF